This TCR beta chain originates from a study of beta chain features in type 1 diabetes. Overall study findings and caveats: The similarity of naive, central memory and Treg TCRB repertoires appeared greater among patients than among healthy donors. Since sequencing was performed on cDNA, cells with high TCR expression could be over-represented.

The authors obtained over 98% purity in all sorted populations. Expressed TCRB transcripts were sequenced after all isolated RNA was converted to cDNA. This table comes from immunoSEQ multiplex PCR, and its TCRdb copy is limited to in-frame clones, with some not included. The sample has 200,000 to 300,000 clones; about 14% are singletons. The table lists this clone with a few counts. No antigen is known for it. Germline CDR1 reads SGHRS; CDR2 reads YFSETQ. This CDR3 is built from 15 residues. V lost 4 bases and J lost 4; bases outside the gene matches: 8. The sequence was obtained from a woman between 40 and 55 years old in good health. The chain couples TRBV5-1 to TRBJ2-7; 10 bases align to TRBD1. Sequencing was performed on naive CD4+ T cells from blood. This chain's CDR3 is CASSRDGTGVYEQYF. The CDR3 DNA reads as TGCGCCAGCAGCCGAGACGGGACAGGGGTTTACGAGCAGTACTTC.